The 31 T cell receptor beta chains in this list originate from one sample, sequenced in a study of cytomegalovirus exposure and HLA in healthy donors. PCR amplification relied on 60 Vbeta primers (plus 13 Jbeta primers). This table comes from immunoSEQ multiplex PCR, and its TCRdb copy is limited to in-frame clones, with some not included. The sample consists of hundreds of thousands of clones, roughly four fifths of them appearing once. The sequenced sample consisted of PBMCs. The receptors shown here come from a woman aged 40-49 years in good health and CMV-seronegative.

This chain joins TRBV9 and TRBJ2-3; 8 nucleotides agree with TRBD1. Germline V CDR1 and CDR2: SGDLS, YYNGEE. The CDR3 totals 15 residues. With V trimmed by 0 bases and J by 5 bases, 5 bases remained unmatched. CDR3 DNA: TGTGCCAGCAGCGTAGGCAGGGGGCGGGAAGATACGCAGTATTTT. It translates to CASSVGRGREDTQYF. Full variable domain (rest looked up from reference TRBV9 and TRBJ2-3): DSGVTQTPKHLITATGQRVTLRCSPRSGDLSVYWYQQSLDQGLQFLIQYYNGEERAKGNILERFSAQQFPDLHSELNLSSLELGDSALYFCASSVGRGREDTQYFGPGTRLTVL.

This chain uses TRBV7-6 with TRBJ1-1, with 9 bases matching TRBD1. After removal of 5 bases from V and 0 bases from J, the junction contained 7 bases not matched to a gene. CDR1 is SGHVS, CDR2 FNYEAQ, per germline. The CDR3 loop spans 16 amino acids. This CDR3 reads CASSLGTGPMNTEAFF. Here the CDR3 DNA reads TGTGCCAGCAGCCTTGGGACAGGGCCCATGAACACTGAAGCTTTCTTT.

This clone was recorded once. The J gene is TRBJ1-5, the V gene TRBV30; the D gene is possibly TRBD1 (5 bases). Germline V gene data show CDR1 as GTSNPN and CDR2 as SVGIG (reference sequence). CDR3 length: 13 residues. The V end lost 5 bases, the J end lost 3 bases, and 11 bases lay between the germline ends. In DNA, the CDR3 is TGTGCCTGGGGACAAATACCCAATCAGCCCCAGCATTTT. Encoded protein: CAWGQIPNQPQHF.

V is TRBV15 and J is TRBJ2-3; 7 nucleotides line up with TRBD1. The CDR3 contains 15 residues. J lost 6 bases, V lost 3 bases, and 9 bases had no gene match. Looked up from germline, CDR1 is LNHNV and CDR2 is YYDKDF (reference sequence). The CDR3 DNA sequence: TGTGCCACCAGCAGTAAACAGGGGCTCAGGGATACGCAGTATTTT. Translation: CATSSKQGLRDTQYF.

J is TRBJ1-1 and V is TRBV7-2, with D uncertain. CDR1 and CDR2 from the germline V gene are SGHTA and FQGNSA. The V end lost 5 bases, the J end lost 0 bases, and 10 bases lay between the germline ends. The CDR3 spans 14 residues. In DNA, the CDR3 is TGTGCCAGCAGCGCGGATGCCATGAACACTGAAGCTTTCTTT. This encodes CASSADAMNTEAFF.

The chain links TRBV2 to TRBJ2-5, with a weak D call TRBD1 (5 bases). Germline V gene data show CDR1 as SNHLY and CDR2 as FYNNEI. Trimming shortened V by 4 bases and J by 6 bases, and 12 bases separated the two germline ends. This CDR3 has 13 amino acids. The DNA of the CDR3 is TGTGCCAGCAGTGCCGACAGCGATCAGACCCAGTACTTC. Its protein is CASSADSDQTQYF. Using reference TRBV2 and TRBJ2-5 for the parts outside the CDR3, the full variable domain is EPEVTQTPSHQVTQMGQEVILRCVPISNHLYFYWYRQILGQKVEFLVSFYNNEISEKSEIFDDQFSVERPDGSNFTLKIRSTKLEDSAMYFCASSADSDQTQYFGPGTRLLVL.

The chain uses TRBV6-1 and TRBJ2-6; D is undetermined. This CDR3 region has 17 residues. Trimming removed 4 bases from V and 0 bases from J, with 13 bases in between. Germline V gene data show CDR1 as MNHNS and CDR2 as SASEGT. The CDR3 DNA sequence: TGTGCCAGCAGTGCACACGTCTACAGCTCTGGGGCCAACGTCCTGACTTTC. Translated, it gives CASSAHVYSSGANVLTF.

This chain joins TRBV9 and TRBJ2-2; 9 nucleotides align to TRBD2. This CDR3 is 16 amino acids long. Germline lookup yields CDR1 SGDLS and CDR2 YYNGEE. The trim removed 0 bases at V and 6 bases at J, leaving 6 bases unmatched. CDR3 DNA sequence: TGTGCCAGCAGCGTAGAGGGACTAGCCCTCCCCGGGGAGCTGTTTTTT. Protein: CASSVEGLALPGELFF.

The chain employs TRBV27 and TRBJ1-5, with 7 bases aligning to TRBD1. CDR1 and CDR2 (germline): MNHEY, SMNVEV (reference sequence). The CDR3 has 14 residues. The V and J ends lost 5 bases and 5 bases, in that order; junction bases with no gene match: 6. CDR3 sequence reads: CASSRRTGDQPQHF. In nucleotides, the CDR3 is TGTGCCAGCAGTAGAAGGACAGGCGATCAGCCCCAGCATTTT.

J is TRBJ1-5 and V is TRBV6-5, with 11 nucleotides matching TRBD1. Germline assignment: CDR1 MNHEY and CDR2 SVGAGI. V lost 5 bases and J lost 6; bases outside the gene matches: 6. The CDR3 length is 15 residues. In nucleotides, the CDR3 is TGTGCCAGCAGTCGGACAGGGGGCACGATTCAGCCCCAGCATTTT. Amino acids: CASSRTGGTIQPQHF.

The chain couples TRBV29-1 to TRBJ2-5; the match to TRBD2 covers 10 bases. Germline CDR1 reads SQVTM; CDR2 reads ANQGSEA. There are 11 residues in the CDR3. The V and J ends lost 7 bases and 4 bases, in that order; junction bases with no gene match: 0. The CDR3 loop reads CSGTSGETQYF. CDR3 nucleotides: TGCAGCGGGACTAGCGGAGAGACCCAGTACTTC.

The table lists this clone with a count of one. V usage is TRBV10-3 and J usage is TRBJ1-2; weak D call: TRBD1 (5 bases). Germline V CDR1 and CDR2: ENHRY, SYGVKD. This CDR3 spans 14 amino acids. V lost 3 bases, J lost 3 bases, and 11 bases lay in between. CDR3 in amino acids: CAISDSGGDYGYTF. In DNA form, the CDR3 reads TGTGCCATCAGTGACTCGGGGGGGGACTATGGCTACACCTTC.

The rearrangement joins TRBV7-6 to TRBJ1-2; no firm D call. CDR1 SGHVS and CDR2 FNYEAQ come from the germline V gene. Trimming left V 4 bases short and J 4 bases short, with 13 bases between. This CDR3 contains 14 residues. The CDR3 region has the DNA TGTGCCAGCAGCTCGGGTACCCAAGGCTATGGCTACACCTTC. This encodes CASSSGTQGYGYTF.

This clone turned up a few times. The chain links TRBV5-4 to TRBJ1-6; D is unclear. Per germline, CDR1 SGHNT and CDR2 YYREEE (reference sequence). The CDR3 is made up of 16 amino acids. The V gene lost 0 bases and the J gene lost 0 bases, with 7 bases spanning the gap. The CDR3, as DNA: TGTGCCAGCAGCTTGGATGGCCGCTCCTATAATTCACCCCTCCACTTT. The encoded protein is CASSLDGRSYNSPLHF.

This chain links TRBV18 with TRBJ1-2, with 9 positions matching TRBD1. Trimming removed 2 bases from V and 7 bases from J; junction bases left unmatched: 8. This CDR3 spans 15 amino acids. Per germline, CDR1 KGHSH and CDR2 LQKENI. The DNA of the CDR3 is TGTGCCAGCTCACCAACGGGACAGGGCCTTGGTGGCTACACCTTC. It translates to CASSPTGQGLGGYTF.

The V and J genes are TRBV19 and TRBJ1-1, with D maybe TRBD1 (5 bases). The CDR3 length is 15 residues. Germline loops: CDR1 LNHDA, CDR2 SQIVND (reference sequence). Trimming removed 7 bases at V and 5 bases at J, with 20 bases between. The CDR3 protein is CASIYRQAGGTEAFF. For the CDR3, the DNA is TGTGCCAGTATCTATCGGCAGGCCGGGGGAACTGAAGCTTTCTTT.

Here the CDR3 reads CASSLGQGENSNQPQHF. CDR3 coding DNA: TGTGCCAGCAGCTTAGGTCAGGGGGAGAATAGCAATCAGCCCCAGCATTTT. The chain links TRBV7-6 to TRBJ1-5, with 7 positions matching TRBD1. The CDR3 covers 17 residues. V gave up 1 base and J gave up 0 bases; unmatched junction bases: 6. From germline, CDR1 is SGHVS and CDR2 FNYEAQ.

The chain recombines TRBV12-5 with TRBJ2-1, with 10 bases aligning to TRBD1. Germline values: CDR1 LGHNT, CDR2 FRNRAP. The length of the CDR3 is 16 residues. The V and J ends lost 0 bases and 6 bases, in that order; junction bases with no gene match: 5. The CDR3 nucleotides are TGTGCTAGTGGTTTGGTAGTAGGGACAGGGGTCAATGAGCAGTTCTTC. Translated, it gives CASGLVVGTGVNEQFF.

The table lists this clone with a few counts. V is TRBV23-1 and J is TRBJ1-5, with D unresolved. TRBV23-1 is identified as an open reading frame with a role that is uncertain. The CDR3 is 11 amino acids. The V gene lost 4 bases and the J gene lost 7 bases, with 5 bases spanning the gap. The CDR3 is CASSREQPQHF. CDR3 nucleotide sequence: TGCGCCAGCAGTCGCGAGCAGCCCCAGCATTTT.

This sequence joins TRBV9 and TRBJ2-3; TRBD2 matches at 11 bases. The CDR3 is 16 amino acids. V lost 0 bases, J lost 5 bases, and 5 bases stayed unmatched. The V gene's germline CDR1 is SGDLS and CDR2 YYNGEE. DNA for the CDR3: TGTGCCAGCAGCGTAGTAGCGGGGGGGCCTGGAGATACGCAGTATTTT. Amino acid sequence: CASSVVAGGPGDTQYF.

V is TRBV27 and J is TRBJ1-5; no clear D gene. With 3 bases removed from V and 0 bases from J, the gap between germline ends came to 9 bases. The CDR3 totals 15 residues. Germline-derived CDR1 and CDR2 are MNHEY and SMNVEV (reference sequence). The CDR3 sequence: CASSFPTLSNQPQHF. Here the CDR3 DNA reads TGTGCCAGCAGTTTCCCGACACTTAGCAATCAGCCCCAGCATTTT.

This clone showed up just a few times. The DNA is omitted, as the CDR3 cannot be located on it reliably, and the CDR3 follows TCRdb's listing. V and J are TRBV7-9 and TRBJ1-5; the DNA was not compared with TRBD1, the D call given in the table. Ends included, the CDR3 has 14 residues. Germline V gene sequence: CDR1 SEHNR, CDR2 FQNEAQ (reference sequence). The CDR3 is CASSSGQGWQPQHF.

The J gene is TRBJ1-5, the V gene TRBV19; D gene ambiguous. The V end lost 3 bases, the J end lost 2 bases, and 11 bases lay between the germline ends. The CDR3 contains 15 residues. The V gene's germline CDR1 is LNHDA and CDR2 SQIVND (reference sequence). CDR3 protein: CASSIAGKGNQPQHF. In nucleotides, the CDR3 is TGTGCCAGTAGTATCGCCGGGAAGGGCAATCAGCCCCAGCATTTT. Complete variable domain (other parts from reference TRBV19 and TRBJ1-5): DGGITQSPKYLFRKEGQNVTLSCEQNLNHDAMYWYRQDPGQGLRLIYYSQIVNDFQKGDIAEGYSVSREKKESFPLTVTSAQKNPTAFYLCASSIAGKGNQPQHFGDGTRLSIL.

The J gene is TRBJ1-6, the V gene TRBV6-1, with D perhaps matching TRBD1 (5 bases). The CDR3 sequence is 13 residues long. V dropped 7 bases and J dropped 11 bases, with 15 bases sitting between them. Germline V lookup: CDR1 MNHNS, CDR2 SASEGT. DNA of the CDR3: TGTGCCAGCACCCCACGGCAGGGTACACCCCTCCACTTT. Translation: CASTPRQGTPLHF.

The chain employs TRBV11-2 and TRBJ1-6; D remains ambiguous. The CDR3 has 16 residues. Germline V CDR1 and CDR2: SGHAT, FQNNGV. The germline V and J ends were trimmed by 1 base and 4 bases, with 11 bases remaining between them. The CDR3 protein is CASSLGSHEYNSPLHF. The CDR3 region has the DNA TGTGCCAGCAGCTTAGGTAGCCATGAATATAATTCACCCCTCCACTTT.

This chain joins TRBV4-3 and TRBJ2-1; D is possibly TRBD1 (5 bases). The CDR3 extends over 15 amino acids. From germline, CDR1 is LGHNA and CDR2 YSLEER. Trimming removed 0 bases at V and 7 bases at J, with 13 bases between. CDR3 protein: CASSQDGNRLNEQFF. DNA for the CDR3: TGCGCCAGCAGCCAAGATGGAAACAGGCTTAATGAGCAGTTCTTC.

This chain joins TRBV19 and TRBJ2-5, with a possible D match to TRBD1 (6 bases). V lost 3 bases and J 5 bases, leaving 16 bases between the germline ends. Germline lookup yields CDR1 LNHDA and CDR2 SQIVND (reference sequence). The CDR3 length is 15 residues. CDR3 protein: CASSIQTGRTETQYF. The DNA for the CDR3 is TGTGCCAGTAGTATCCAGACAGGCCGAACGGAGACCCAGTACTTC.

The CDR3 bases are TGTGCCAGCAGTCCGACGGGACACAGCTATGGCTACACCTTC. Translating gives CASSPTGHSYGYTF. The chain links TRBV6-1 to TRBJ1-2; D may be TRBD1 (6 bases). CDR1 and CDR2 from the germline V gene are MNHNS and SASEGT. This CDR3 region has 14 residues. Trimming removed 5 bases at V and 4 bases at J, with 14 bases between.

The chain's CDR3 is CASSQQDPHADTQYF. The CDR3 DNA reads TGCGCCAGCAGCCAGCAGGATCCCCATGCAGATACGCAGTATTTT. The chain combines TRBV4-3 with TRBJ2-3; D uncertain. The CDR3 extends over 15 amino acids. The V gene's germline CDR1 is LGHNA and CDR2 YSLEER. Trimming took off 3 bases at V and 4 bases at J, with 14 bases between the two ends.

The chain couples TRBV7-6 to TRBJ2-1; the D gene is possibly TRBD2 (8 bases). CDR3 length: 19 amino acids. Trimming stripped 5 bases from V and 4 bases from J, with 27 bases between. CDR1 SGHVS and CDR2 FNYEAQ come from the germline V gene. The CDR3 spells CASSQGGAGGTSPYNEQFF. DNA for the CDR3: TGTGCCAGCAGCCAGGGGGGGGCGGGGGGAACATCGCCTTACAATGAGCAGTTCTTC.

The chain uses TRBV27 and TRBJ1-5; D is undetermined. Germline CDR1 reads MNHEY; CDR2 reads SMNVEV (reference sequence). This CDR3 comprises 12 residues. V was shortened by 3 bases and J by 7 bases, with 7 bases between the two germline ends. DNA for the CDR3: TGTGCCAGCAGTTTCGAGGGACAGCCCCAGCATTTT. Amino acids: CASSFEGQPQHF.